The 13 T cell receptor beta chains below all came from one sample that was sequenced in a study of T-cell memory formation after mild COVID-19. TCRdb called the 5' RACE reads again in MiXCR, with one record for every CDR3 protein. The table lists 300,000 or so distinct CDR3 sequences, 15% to 20% of them singletons, with roughly 24% in the top ten. Material for sequencing was PBMCs or a T cell subset sorted from them (not recorded which). The receptors shown here come from a man aged 18 to 30 who had mild COVID-19 (a few samples of this study predate the infection). Cell type and time point are not known.

J is TRBJ1-2 and V is TRBV4-2; D ambiguous. V was trimmed by 0 bases and J by 2 bases, leaving 4 bases between them. Per germline, CDR1 LGHNA and CDR2 YNFKEQ. CDR3 size: 13 residues. DNA of the CDR3: TGTGCCAGCAGCCAAGAGATGAACTATGGCTACACCTTC. Its translation: CASSQEMNYGYTF.

The chain links TRBV6-2 or TRBV6-3 to TRBJ2-5; possible D gene TRBD2, 7 bases. V was clipped by 7 bases and J by 5 bases, with 23 bases between them. The germline CDR1 and CDR2 sequences are MNHEY and SVGEGT. The CDR3 has 16 residues. CDR3 DNA: TGTGCCAGCACCCCCGGGGTAGGGGGGGCACAGGAGACCCAGTACTTC. Translating it yields CASTPGVGGAQETQYF.

This clonotype has just a few counts. The chain recombines TRBV7-2 with TRBJ2-3, with 9 bases matching TRBD1. The length of the CDR3 is 16 residues. The junction had 10 bases not matched to a gene; V was cut back by 4 bases and J by 5 bases. Germline lookup yields CDR1 SGHTA and CDR2 FQGNSA. The CDR3 DNA follows: TGTGCCAGCAGCTCGGACAGGGGCACCTCTGAAGATACGCAGTATTTT. It specifies CASSSDRGTSEDTQYF.

V is TRBV27 and J is TRBJ2-7; 11 bases are shared with TRBD1. Germline-derived CDR1 and CDR2 are MNHEY and SMNVEV (reference sequence). Germline trimming cut 6 bases from V and 2 bases from J; bases unmatched to any gene: 9. This CDR3 comprises 16 residues. The CDR3 reads CASRVPPGQGAYEQYF. The CDR3 nucleotides read TGTGCCAGCAGGGTCCCACCGGGACAGGGGGCCTACGAGCAGTACTTC.

The chain recombines TRBV20-1 with TRBJ2-4; TRBD1 matches at 8 bases. There are 13 residues in the CDR3. With 5 bases clipped from V and 6 bases from J, the junction kept 6 bases outside the gene matches. The germline V gene has CDR1 DFQATT and CDR2 SNEGSKA (reference sequence). The CDR3: CSARDRNTNIQYF. DNA for the CDR3: TGCAGTGCTCGGGACAGGAATACAAACATTCAGTACTTC.

About this clonotype itself: Its ends do not fully match the called genes, so a read error is possible. The chain combines TRBV7-9 with TRBJ2-3; D not resolved. CDR3 length: 15 residues. The germline CDR1 and CDR2 sequences are SEHNR and FQNEAQ (reference sequence). The CDR3 DNA sequence: TGTGCCAGCAGCTTCGCGGATAGACACACAGATACTCAGTATTTT. Protein sequence: CASSFADRHTDTQYF.

This clonotype showed up just a few times. The chain couples TRBV5-4 to TRBJ2-2; the match to TRBD1 covers 7 bases. The CDR3 is made up of 16 amino acids. Germline V gene data show CDR1 as SGHNT and CDR2 as YYREEE (reference sequence). V was pared by 0 bases and J by 6 bases, with 8 bases of the junction left unmatched. The CDR3 coding sequence is TGTGCCAGCAGCTTGGTATCGGGACAGAGGCCCGGGGAGCTGTTTTTT. Translating it yields CASSLVSGQRPGELFF.

This clonotype has only a few counts. The chain recombines TRBV18 with TRBJ2-3; D is undetermined. This CDR3 contains 13 residues. The ends were cut back, 3 bases at V and 3 bases at J, with 7 bases in the middle. Germline V gene lookup returns CDR1 KGHSH and CDR2 LQKENI. In DNA form, the CDR3 reads TGTGCCAGCTCACCCGCAGCGACAGATACGCAGTATTTT. It encodes CASSPAATDTQYF.

J is TRBJ1-2 and V is TRBV4-3; a possible D gene is TRBD1 (5 bases). This CDR3 region has 16 residues. Germline CDR1 is LGHNA and CDR2 is YSLEER. Trimming cost V 2 bases and J 4 bases, with 17 bases left between them. The CDR3 reads CASSQRLGRLPYGYTF. In DNA, the CDR3 is TGCGCCAGCAGCCAACGGCTGGGACGGCTACCCTATGGCTACACCTTC.

The chain couples TRBV7-6 to TRBJ2-7, with D possibly matching TRBD1 (6 bases). This CDR3 comprises 16 residues. V lost 5 bases and J 1 base, leaving 18 bases between the germline ends. Germline CDR1 and CDR2: SGHVS and FNYEAQ. CDR3 loop: CASSAEQGKRSYEQYV. In nucleotides, the CDR3 is TGTGCCAGCAGCGCCGAACAGGGAAAGCGTTCCTACGAGCAGTACGTC.

The genes are TRBV12-3 or TRBV12-4 and TRBJ2-1; 16 bases fit TRBD2. V trimming: 6 bases; J trimming: 9 bases; junction bases outside the gene matches: 8. The CDR3 covers 16 residues. Here the CDR3 DNA reads TGTGCCAGCAGCTTCGGGACTAGCGGGGGGGCAGGTGAGCAGTTCTTC. This codes for CASSFGTSGGAGEQFF.

This clonotype occurred a few times. V and J are TRBV2 and TRBJ2-1; D remains unclear. V was trimmed by 5 bases and J by 6 bases, leaving 14 bases between them. The CDR3 is 14 residues long. In germline, CDR1 is SNHLY, CDR2 FYNNEI. The CDR3 DNA sequence: TGTGCCAGCAGTCAGAACCCCCGGGTCAATGAGCAGTTCTTC. Its translation is CASSQNPRVNEQFF.

In nucleotides, the CDR3 is TGTGCCAGCAGCTCCTCCCTTAGCGGGGGGGCGTTCGAGCAGTACTTC. Protein sequence: CASSSSLSGGAFEQYF. The V call is TRBV7-2, the J call TRBJ2-7; 11 bases line up with TRBD2. Germline loops: CDR1 SGHTA, CDR2 FQGNSA. The CDR3 has 16 amino acids. Germline trimming cut 4 bases from V and 6 bases from J; bases unmatched to any gene: 11.